The 25 T cell receptor beta chains given below trace back to one sample, sequenced in a study of T cells in Graves' hyperthyroidism and ophthalmopathy. RNA transcripts gave rise to amplified TCR beta CDR3 regions. Researchers ran a first-round RT-PCR on the TCR CDR3 using the HTBI primer set. MiXCR, run by TCRdb on the multiplex PCR reads, gives a single entry per CDR3 protein. The sample has roughly 710,000 distinct CDR3 sequences; about a third are singletons. Sequenced sample: blood. These receptors were collected from a woman aged 40 to 55 with Graves' hyperthyroidism.

Concerning this clonotype itself: A much larger clone differs from this one at a single base, so this may be a read error. The CDR3 end shows no conserved phenylalanine or tryptophan, and so a read error is likely. The CDR3 here is CASSAMGAETEAFS. In DNA, the CDR3 is TGTGCCAGCAGTGCTATGGGCGCGGAGACTGAAGCTTTCTCT. The rearrangement uses TRBV6-1 and TRBJ1-1; no firm D call. The V gene's germline CDR1 is MNHNS and CDR2 SASEGT. The CDR3 loop spans 14 amino acids. Trimming shortened V by 4 bases and J by 5 bases, and 14 bases separated the two germline ends.

This clonotype was detected ten times or more. The chain recombines TRBV5-4 with TRBJ1-2; no definite D call. V was pared by 4 bases and J by 13 bases, with 20 bases between. Germline V gives CDR1 SGHNT, CDR2 YYREEE (reference sequence). The CDR3 is 13 amino acids. Written as DNA, the CDR3 is TGTGCCAGCAGCATCCCCCAGGACGCCCGATCCACCTTC. Protein: CASSIPQDARSTF.

This clonotype was seen a handful of times. One end of the junction does not line up with germline, which may come from a read error. The rearrangement joins TRBV10-3 to TRBJ2-7; D perhaps matches TRBD2 (5 bases). This CDR3 is 14 amino acids long. The germline V gene encodes CDR1 ENHRY and CDR2 SYGVKD. CDR3 DNA: TGTGCCAGCAGTTACGAGGAAGGGAGCTACGAGCAGTACTTC. Its protein is CASSYEEGSYEQYF.

There are a few counts of this clonotype. The chain is built from TRBV6-5 and TRBJ1-6; a possible D gene is TRBD1 (6 bases). The CDR3 loop spans 14 amino acids. Germline V gives CDR1 MNHEY, CDR2 SVGAGI. V gave up 7 bases and J gave up 6 bases, with 13 bases separating them. CDR3 sequence: CASTPTGRNSPLHF. The CDR3 DNA follows: TGTGCCAGCACCCCCACAGGGCGTAATTCACCCCTCCACTTT.

This clonotype was seen just once. Given a much more abundant clone one base away, this may be a read error. The CDR3 spells CASSVQTGGSEAFF. DNA for the CDR3: TGTGCCAGCAGCGTCCAAACAGGGGGCAGTGAAGCTTTCTTT. V and J are TRBV9 and TRBJ1-1; 9 positions match TRBD1. V was pared by 2 bases and J by 7 bases, with 6 bases of the junction left unmatched. Germline V gene sequence: CDR1 SGDLS, CDR2 YYNGEE. The CDR3 loop spans 14 amino acids.

At least ten counts were recorded for this clonotype. The V gene is TRBV12-3 or TRBV12-4, the J gene TRBJ2-7, with D tentatively TRBD1 or TRBD2 (5 bases each). The CDR3 has 12 amino acids. V was shortened by 6 bases and J by 6 bases, with 12 bases between the two germline ends. The CDR3 bases are TGTGCCAGCAGCCCTGGGGGTGTCGAGCAGTACTTC. It specifies CASSPGGVEQYF.

This clonotype appeared many times. This chain connects TRBV12-3 or TRBV12-4 to TRBJ1-2; TRBD1 matches 8 bases. V lost 5 bases to trimming and J lost 7 bases; unmatched junction nucleotides: 6. This CDR3 region has 13 residues. In DNA, the CDR3 is TGTGCCAGCAGTCCCGGACAGGGAGGTGGCTACACCTTC. It yields the protein CASSPGQGGGYTF.

The V and J genes are TRBV7-3 and TRBJ2-2, with 7 positions matching TRBD1. This CDR3 region has 16 residues. Germline V gives CDR1 SGHTA, CDR2 FQGTGA. V gave up 5 bases and J gave up 1 base; unmatched junction bases: 7. CDR3 DNA: TGTGCCAGCAGCCCCTACAGGGGCTTGAACACCGGGGAGCTGTTTTTT. Amino acids: CASSPYRGLNTGELFF.

Concerning this clonotype itself: This sequence may be a read error, since a much larger clone differs from it by one base. The CDR3 does not end in the conserved phenylalanine or tryptophan, so this is likely a read error. The V gene is TRBV7-8, the J gene TRBJ2-5, with D tentatively TRBD1 or TRBD2 (6 bases each). Trimming took off 5 bases at V and 0 bases at J, with 16 bases between the two ends. This CDR3 has 16 amino acids. Germline CDR1 SGHVS, CDR2 FQNEAQ. Here the CDR3 reads CASSHTGARYQETQYL. DNA for the CDR3: TGTGCCAGCAGCCACACGGGGGCACGGTACCAAGAGACCCAGTACCTC.

In this sample, this clonotype turned up many times. The chain employs TRBV19 and TRBJ1-6; D remains unclear. CDR3 length: 14 residues. Germline V gene sequence: CDR1 LNHDA, CDR2 SQIVND (reference sequence). V lost 4 bases and J 6 bases, leaving 10 bases between the germline ends. The CDR3 DNA sequence: TGTGCCAGTAGTAGAGTTGGTGGTAATTCACCCCTCCACTTT. Translating it yields CASSRVGGNSPLHF.

Many counts were recorded for this clonotype. The CDR3 DNA follows: TGCAGCGTTGAAAGAGGGAACGAGCAGTACTTC. Protein product: CSVERGNEQYF. The J gene is TRBJ2-7, the V gene TRBV29-1, with D maybe TRBD2 (5 bases). Germline V CDR1 and CDR2: SQVTM, ANQGSEA. The CDR3 is 11 amino acids. Deletions cut 2 bases from V and 5 bases from J, with 7 bases between.

As to this clonotype: Sequence at one end of the junction differs from germline and may be a read error. The chain is built from TRBV10-3 and TRBJ1-5, with TRBD1 identical over 7 bases. The germline V gene encodes CDR1 ENHRY and CDR2 SYGVKD. The CDR3 contains 17 residues. CDR3 loop: CASSSTSTGSSNQPQHF. The CDR3 DNA reads TGTGCCAGCAGTTCAACCTCGACAGGGTCAAGCAATCAGCCCCAGCATTTT.

The chain has TRBV3-1 and TRBJ1-1, with D uncertain. V dropped 0 bases and J dropped 2 bases, with 13 bases sitting between them. Germline CDR1 is LGHDT and CDR2 is YNNKEL (reference sequence). CDR3 length: 16 amino acids. The CDR3, as DNA: TGTGCCAGCAGCCAAGATCTTGGACGGGGTAACACTGAAGCTTTCTTT. This gives the protein CASSQDLGRGNTEAFF.

This clonotype was detected many times. CDR3 in DNA: TGTGCCACCAGTGACCCCGGGACAGGGGGCGGTGGCTACACCTTC. Protein product: CATSDPGTGGGGYTF. This chain uses TRBV24-1 with TRBJ1-2, with 12 bases aligning to TRBD1. The CDR3 runs 15 residues. Germline CDR1 KGHDR, CDR2 SFDVKD. V was pared by 4 bases and J by 7 bases, with 6 bases of the junction left unmatched.

The chain carries TRBV4-3 and TRBJ1-2; D is possibly TRBD1 (5 bases). The germline gives CDR1 LGHNA, CDR2 YSLEER. Trimming cost V 2 bases and J 7 bases, with 20 bases left between them. The CDR3 is 16 amino acids. CDR3 sequence reads: CASSQSNRGGTFGYTF. The CDR3 DNA sequence: TGCGCCAGCAGCCAATCGAATCGGGGGGGTACGTTTGGCTACACCTTC.

There are a few counts of this clonotype. This sequence joins TRBV4-3 and TRBJ2-6; D unresolved. With 0 bases removed from V and 4 bases from J, the gap between germline ends came to 10 bases. The CDR3 covers 16 residues. The V gene's germline CDR1 is LGHNA and CDR2 YSLEER. CDR3 loop: CASSQDQVPGANVLTF. The CDR3 DNA follows: TGCGCCAGCAGCCAAGATCAGGTACCCGGGGCCAACGTCCTGACTTTC.

The V and J genes are TRBV24-1 and TRBJ1-2; 10 bases match TRBD1. The CDR3 has 16 amino acids. Germline V gene sequence: CDR1 KGHDR, CDR2 SFDVKD. V shed 5 bases, J shed 6 bases, and the junction held 11 bases outside the gene matches. The CDR3, as DNA: TGTGCCACCAGTGCCGGAAGGACAGGGGGTAGGGATGGCTACACCTTC. Translation gives CATSAGRTGGRDGYTF.

This clonotype occurred a few times. V usage is TRBV7-2 and J usage is TRBJ1-1, with a weak D call TRBD1 (5 bases). Germline V lookup: CDR1 SGHTA, CDR2 FQGNSA. This CDR3 contains 14 residues. V was trimmed by 1 base and J by 1 base, leaving 7 bases between them. The CDR3 reads CASSLDRRNTEAFF. CDR3 bases: TGTGCCAGCAGCTTAGACAGGCGGAACACTGAAGCTTTCTTT.

This clonotype was observed many times. This chain uses TRBV12-3 or TRBV12-4 with TRBJ1-1; D not resolved. Trimming pared 10 bases from V and 2 bases from J, leaving 14 bases between. This CDR3 is 13 amino acids long. The DNA for the CDR3 is TGTGCCATCCGCCTGGAGATTAACACTGAAGCTTTCTTT. This gives the protein CAIRLEINTEAFF.

The chain joins TRBV10-3 to TRBJ2-2, with a tentative D call TRBD1 (6 bases). Germline-derived CDR1 and CDR2 are ENHRY and SYGVKD. The CDR3 covers 14 residues. The germline V and J ends were trimmed by 5 bases and 8 bases, with 15 bases remaining between them. CDR3 in amino acids: CAISRGTTPGELFF. The CDR3 DNA follows: TGTGCCATCAGTAGGGGGACCACTCCGGGGGAGCTGTTTTTT.

In its sample, this clonotype was seen many times. This chain links TRBV6-5 with TRBJ2-7; D is unresolved. CDR1 is MNHEY, CDR2 SVGAGI, per germline. The CDR3 extends over 11 amino acids. Trimming pared 6 bases from V and 3 bases from J, leaving 6 bases between. The CDR3 nucleotides read TGTGCCAGCAGACTCCGCTACGAGCAGTACTTC. Translating gives CASRLRYEQYF.

In its sample, this clonotype was seen many times. The gene calls are TRBV7-2 and TRBJ2-7; D is perhaps TRBD2 (6 bases). Trimming cost V 3 bases and J 1 base, with 10 bases left between them. Germline loops: CDR1 SGHTA, CDR2 FQGNSA. CDR3 length equals 14 residues. The DNA for the CDR3 is TGTGCCAGCAGCTTCTCTAGCGAATCCTACGAGCAGTACTTC. This encodes CASSFSSESYEQYF.

The J gene is TRBJ2-7, the V gene TRBV10-3, with D possibly matching TRBD2 (5 bases). The CDR3 sequence is 14 residues long. V lost 0 bases, J lost 3 bases, and 9 bases lay in between. Germline V lookup: CDR1 ENHRY, CDR2 SYGVKD. The CDR3 loop is CAISESSGIYEQYF. The CDR3, as DNA: TGTGCCATCAGTGAGTCGTCCGGGATCTACGAGCAGTACTTC.

The chain carries TRBV10-3 and TRBJ2-2, with TRBD2 identical over 7 bases. From germline, CDR1 is ENHRY and CDR2 SYGVKD. There are 13 residues in the CDR3. The ends lost 6 bases at V and 3 bases at J; junction bases unmatched: 1. CDR3 amino acids: CAIRGGDTGELFF. The CDR3 bases are TGTGCCATCAGGGGAGGGGACACCGGGGAGCTGTTTTTT.

The V and J genes are TRBV10-1 and TRBJ1-1, with D possibly matching TRBD1 (5 bases). Germline V gene sequence: CDR1 WNHNN, CDR2 SYGVQD (reference sequence). The length of the CDR3 is 13 residues. Deletions cut 7 bases from V and 1 base from J, with 10 bases between. The CDR3 sequence: CASTTTANTEAFF. In DNA, the CDR3 is TGCGCCAGCACTACGACAGCGAACACTGAAGCTTTCTTT.